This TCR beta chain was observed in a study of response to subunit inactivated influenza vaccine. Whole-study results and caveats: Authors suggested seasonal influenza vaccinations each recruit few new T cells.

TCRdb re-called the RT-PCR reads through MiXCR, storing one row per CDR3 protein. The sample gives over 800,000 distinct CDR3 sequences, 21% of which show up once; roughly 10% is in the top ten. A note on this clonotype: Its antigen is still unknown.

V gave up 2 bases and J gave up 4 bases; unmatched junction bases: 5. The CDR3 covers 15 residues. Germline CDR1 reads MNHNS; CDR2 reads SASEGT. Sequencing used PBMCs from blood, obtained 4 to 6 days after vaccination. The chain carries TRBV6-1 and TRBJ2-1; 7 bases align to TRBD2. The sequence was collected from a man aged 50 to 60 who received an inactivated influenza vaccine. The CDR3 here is CASSESSGSYNEQFF. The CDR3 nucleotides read TGTGCCAGCAGTGAATCTAGCGGATCTTACAATGAGCAGTTCTTC.